The T cell receptor beta chain described here comes from a study of regulatory T cells in long-lasting Graves disease. This clonotype has only a few counts. Time point in this sample: newly diagnosed GD, antithyroid drugs for less than 3 months. RNA extracted from PBMCs served as the sequencing template. Tubes containing EDTA received around 9.5 milliliters of drawn peripheral blood. CDR1 is MNHEY and CDR2 is SMNVEV in the germline V gene (reference sequence). The CDR3 spans 15 residues. Trimming at V came to 2 bases and at J to 5 bases, leaving 7 bases not matched to a gene. TCR beta libraries were built with iRepertoire HTBI primers and Arm-PCR of CDR3 regions. TCRdb ran MiXCR on the multiplex PCR reads and lists one entry per CDR3 protein. The sample includes roughly 400,000 distinct CDR3 sequences, 15% of them seen just once. This same sample was also part of a study on T cells in Graves' hyperthyroidism and ophthalmopathy. Turning to that study: HTBI primers drove first-round RT-PCR of the TCR CDR3. Most expanded thyroid clonotypes above 0.001 also appeared in blood.

This chain joins TRBV27 and TRBJ2-5, with 8 bases matching TRBD1. The receptor was isolated from a woman between 40 and 55 years old with Graves disease. The material sequenced was peripheral blood mononuclear cells (PBMCs), taken at new diagnosis, from a patient treated with antithyroid drugs. CDR3 amino acids: CASSLNQGAWETQYF. DNA for the CDR3: TGTGCCAGCAGTTTAAACCAGGGGGCTTGGGAGACCCAGTACTTC.